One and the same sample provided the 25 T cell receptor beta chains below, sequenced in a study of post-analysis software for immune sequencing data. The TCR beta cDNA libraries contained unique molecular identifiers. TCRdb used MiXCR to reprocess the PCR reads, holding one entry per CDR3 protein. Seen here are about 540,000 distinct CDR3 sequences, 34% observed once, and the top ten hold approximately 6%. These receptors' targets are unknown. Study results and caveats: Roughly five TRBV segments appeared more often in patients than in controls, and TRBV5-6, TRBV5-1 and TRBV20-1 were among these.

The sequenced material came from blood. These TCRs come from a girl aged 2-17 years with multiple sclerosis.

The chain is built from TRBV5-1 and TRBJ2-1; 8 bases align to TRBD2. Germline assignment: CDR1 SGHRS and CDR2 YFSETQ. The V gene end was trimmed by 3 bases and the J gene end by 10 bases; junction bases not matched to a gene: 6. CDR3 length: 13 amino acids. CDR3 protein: CASSYPGLVEQFF. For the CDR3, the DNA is TGCGCCAGCAGCTACCCGGGACTAGTCGAGCAGTTCTTC.

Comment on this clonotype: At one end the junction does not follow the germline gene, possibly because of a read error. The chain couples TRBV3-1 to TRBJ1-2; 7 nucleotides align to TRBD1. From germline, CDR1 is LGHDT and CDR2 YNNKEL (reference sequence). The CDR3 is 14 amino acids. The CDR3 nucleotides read TGTGTCAGCAGCCAAGGACTACAGGGGTTTGGCTACACCTTC. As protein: CVSSQGLQGFGYTF. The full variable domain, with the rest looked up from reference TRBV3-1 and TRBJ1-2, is DTAVSQTPKYLVTQMGNDKSIKCEQNLGHDTMYWYKQDSKKFLKIMFSYNNKELIINETVPNRFSPKSPDKAHLNLHINSLELGDSAVYFCVSSQGLQGFGYTFGSGTRLTVV.

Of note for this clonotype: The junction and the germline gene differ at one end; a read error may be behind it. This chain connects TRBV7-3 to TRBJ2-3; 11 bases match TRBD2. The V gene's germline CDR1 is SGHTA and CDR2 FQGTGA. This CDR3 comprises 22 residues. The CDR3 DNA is TGTGCCCGCAGCTTAACGGTTGCGGGGCGTCTAGCGGGGGGCCTCAGCACAGATACGCAGTATTTT. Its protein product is CARSLTVAGRLAGGLSTDTQYF.

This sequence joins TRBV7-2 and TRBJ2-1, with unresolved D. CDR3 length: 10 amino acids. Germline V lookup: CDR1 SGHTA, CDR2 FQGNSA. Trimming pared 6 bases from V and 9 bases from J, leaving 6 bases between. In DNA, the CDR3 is TGTGCCAGCAGTTTCGGTGAGCAGTTCTTC. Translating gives CASSFGEQFF.

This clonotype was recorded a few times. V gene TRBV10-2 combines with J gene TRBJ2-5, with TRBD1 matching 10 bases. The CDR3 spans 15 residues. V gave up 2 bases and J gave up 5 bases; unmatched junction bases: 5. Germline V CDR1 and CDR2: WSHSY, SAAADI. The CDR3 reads CASSEGQGVLETQYF. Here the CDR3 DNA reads TGCGCCAGCAGTGAGGGACAGGGGGTTTTGGAGACCCAGTACTTC.

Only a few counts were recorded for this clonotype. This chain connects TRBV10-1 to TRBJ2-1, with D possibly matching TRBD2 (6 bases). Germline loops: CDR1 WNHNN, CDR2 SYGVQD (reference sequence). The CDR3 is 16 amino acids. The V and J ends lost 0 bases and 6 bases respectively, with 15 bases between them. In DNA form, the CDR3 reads TGCGCCAGCAGTGAGTCGAGGGAGGCTATCAGCAATGAGCAGTTCTTC. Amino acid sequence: CASSESREAISNEQFF.

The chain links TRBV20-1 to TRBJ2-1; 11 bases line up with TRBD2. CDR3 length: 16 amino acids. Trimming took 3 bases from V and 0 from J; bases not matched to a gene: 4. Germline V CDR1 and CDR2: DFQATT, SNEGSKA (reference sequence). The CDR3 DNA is TGCAGTGCTAGCCCCCTAGCGGGGGGCTCCTACAATGAGCAGTTCTTC. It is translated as CSASPLAGGSYNEQFF.

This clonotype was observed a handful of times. The CDR3 here is CAISGEGARNEQFF. The CDR3 DNA reads TGTGCCATCAGTGGCGAGGGGGCAAGGAATGAGCAGTTCTTC. The chain recombines TRBV10-3 with TRBJ2-1, with 7 bases aligning to TRBD1. The V gene end was trimmed by 4 bases and the J gene end by 7 bases; junction bases not matched to a gene: 7. CDR1 is ENHRY and CDR2 is SYGVKD in the germline V gene. This CDR3 spans 14 amino acids.

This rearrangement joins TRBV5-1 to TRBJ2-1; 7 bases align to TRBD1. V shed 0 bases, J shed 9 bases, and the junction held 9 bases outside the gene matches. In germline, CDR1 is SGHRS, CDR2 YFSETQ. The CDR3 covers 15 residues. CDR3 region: CASSLAEGAQGEQFF. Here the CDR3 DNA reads TGCGCCAGCAGCTTGGCCGAGGGGGCGCAGGGTGAGCAGTTCTTC.

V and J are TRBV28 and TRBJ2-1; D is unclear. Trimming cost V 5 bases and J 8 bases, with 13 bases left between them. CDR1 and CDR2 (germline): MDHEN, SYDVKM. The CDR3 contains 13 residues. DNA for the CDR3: TGTGCCAGCAGTCAACCGGAAGTGCATGAGCAGTTCTTC. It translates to CASSQPEVHEQFF. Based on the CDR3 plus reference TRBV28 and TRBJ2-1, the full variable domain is DVKVTQSSRYLVKRTGEKVFLECVQDMDHENMFWYRQDPGLGLRLIYFSYDVKMKEKGDIPEGYSVSREKKERFSLILESASTNQTSMYLCASSQPEVHEQFFGPGTRLTVL.

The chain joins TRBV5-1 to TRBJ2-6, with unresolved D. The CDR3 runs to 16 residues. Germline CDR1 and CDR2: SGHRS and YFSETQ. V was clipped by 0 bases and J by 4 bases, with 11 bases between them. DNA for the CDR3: TGCGCCAGCAGCTTGGGTACAGAGTTCGGGGCCAACGTCCTGACTTTC. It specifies CASSLGTEFGANVLTF.

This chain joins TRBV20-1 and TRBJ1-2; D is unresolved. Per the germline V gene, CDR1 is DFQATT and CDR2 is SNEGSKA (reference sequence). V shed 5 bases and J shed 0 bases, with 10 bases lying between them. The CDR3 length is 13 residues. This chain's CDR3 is CSAGGVANYGYTF. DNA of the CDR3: TGCAGTGCTGGCGGGGTTGCTAACTATGGCTACACCTTC.

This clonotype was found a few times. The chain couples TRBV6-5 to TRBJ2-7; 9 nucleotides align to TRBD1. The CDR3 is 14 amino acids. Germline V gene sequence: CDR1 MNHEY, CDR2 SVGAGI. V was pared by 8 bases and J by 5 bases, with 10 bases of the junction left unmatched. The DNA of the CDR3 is TGTGCCAGCGGCCGTGGGACAGGGAAGGACGAGCAGTACTTC. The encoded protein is CASGRGTGKDEQYF.

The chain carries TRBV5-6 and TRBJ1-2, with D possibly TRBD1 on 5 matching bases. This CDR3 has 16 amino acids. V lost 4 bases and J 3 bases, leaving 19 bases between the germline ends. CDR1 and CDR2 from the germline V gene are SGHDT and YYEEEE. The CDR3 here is CASSRGVSGPYYGYTF. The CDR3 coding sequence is TGTGCCAGCAGCCGAGGTGTTTCGGGGCCCTACTATGGCTACACCTTC.

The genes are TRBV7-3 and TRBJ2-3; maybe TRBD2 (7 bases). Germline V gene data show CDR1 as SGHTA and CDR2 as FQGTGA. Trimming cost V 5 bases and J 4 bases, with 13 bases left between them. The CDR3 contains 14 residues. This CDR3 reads CASSPAGAPDTQYF. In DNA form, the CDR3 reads TGTGCCAGCAGCCCTGCGGGGGCCCCAGATACGCAGTATTTT.

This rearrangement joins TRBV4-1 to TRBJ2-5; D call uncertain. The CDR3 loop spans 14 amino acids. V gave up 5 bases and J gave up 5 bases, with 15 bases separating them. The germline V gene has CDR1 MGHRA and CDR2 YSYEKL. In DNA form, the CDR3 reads TGCGCCAGCAGCGGCTCTCAAAGGGTCGAGACCCAGTACTTC. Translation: CASSGSQRVETQYF.

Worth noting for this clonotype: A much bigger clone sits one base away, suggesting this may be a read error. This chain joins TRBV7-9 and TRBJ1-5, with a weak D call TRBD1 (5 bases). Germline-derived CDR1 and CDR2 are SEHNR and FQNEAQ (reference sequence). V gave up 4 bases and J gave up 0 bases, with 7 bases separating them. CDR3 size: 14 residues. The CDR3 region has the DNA TGTGCCAGCAGCTCCGGGGGTAGCAATCAGCCCCAGCATTTT. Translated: CASSSGGSNQPQHF.

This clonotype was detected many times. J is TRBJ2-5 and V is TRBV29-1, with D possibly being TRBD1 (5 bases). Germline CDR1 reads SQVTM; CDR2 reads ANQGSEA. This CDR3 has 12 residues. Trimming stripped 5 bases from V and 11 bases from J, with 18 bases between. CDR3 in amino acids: CSVHQGAMVQYF. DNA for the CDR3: TGCAGCGTTCATCAGGGCGCCATGGTGCAGTACTTC.

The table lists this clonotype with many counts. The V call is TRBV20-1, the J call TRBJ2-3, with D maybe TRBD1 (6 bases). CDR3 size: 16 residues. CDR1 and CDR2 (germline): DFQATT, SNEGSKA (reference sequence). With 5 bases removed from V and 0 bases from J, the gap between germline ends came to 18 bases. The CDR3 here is CSALSGTQTSTDTQYF. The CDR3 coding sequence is TGCAGTGCTCTATCGGGGACACAAACTAGCACAGATACGCAGTATTTT.

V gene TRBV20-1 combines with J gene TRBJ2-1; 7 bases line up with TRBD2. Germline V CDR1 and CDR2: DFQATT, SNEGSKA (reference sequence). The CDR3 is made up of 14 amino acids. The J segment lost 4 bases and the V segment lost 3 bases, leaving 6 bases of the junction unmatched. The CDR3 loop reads CSARERDLYNEQFF. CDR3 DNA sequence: TGCAGTGCTAGGGAGCGGGATCTTTACAATGAGCAGTTCTTC.

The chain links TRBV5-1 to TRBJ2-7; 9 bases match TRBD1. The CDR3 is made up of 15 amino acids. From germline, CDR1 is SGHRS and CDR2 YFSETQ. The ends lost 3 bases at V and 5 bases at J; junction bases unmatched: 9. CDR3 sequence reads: CASSWAGTGPNEQYF. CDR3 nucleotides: TGCGCCAGCAGCTGGGCGGGGACAGGGCCCAACGAGCAGTACTTC.

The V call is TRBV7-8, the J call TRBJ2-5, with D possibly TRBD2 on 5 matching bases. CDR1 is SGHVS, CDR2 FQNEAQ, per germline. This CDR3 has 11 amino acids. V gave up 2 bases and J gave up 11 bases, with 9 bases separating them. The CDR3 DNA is TGTGCCAGCAGCTTACTGGGCGGGCAGTACTTC. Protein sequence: CASSLLGGQYF.

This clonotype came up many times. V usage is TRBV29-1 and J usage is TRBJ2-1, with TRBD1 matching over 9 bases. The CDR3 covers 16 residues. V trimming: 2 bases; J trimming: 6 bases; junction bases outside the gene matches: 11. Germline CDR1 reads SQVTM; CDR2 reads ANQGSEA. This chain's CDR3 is CSVEISGTGHRNEQFF. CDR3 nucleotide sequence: TGCAGCGTTGAAATCTCCGGGACAGGGCACCGCAATGAGCAGTTCTTC.

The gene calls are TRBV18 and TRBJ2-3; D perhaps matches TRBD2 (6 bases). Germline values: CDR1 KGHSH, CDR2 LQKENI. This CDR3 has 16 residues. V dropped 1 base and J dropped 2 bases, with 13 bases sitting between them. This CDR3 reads CASSPLVGGFTDTQYF. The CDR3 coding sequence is TGTGCCAGCTCACCACTCGTGGGAGGCTTCACAGATACGCAGTATTTT.

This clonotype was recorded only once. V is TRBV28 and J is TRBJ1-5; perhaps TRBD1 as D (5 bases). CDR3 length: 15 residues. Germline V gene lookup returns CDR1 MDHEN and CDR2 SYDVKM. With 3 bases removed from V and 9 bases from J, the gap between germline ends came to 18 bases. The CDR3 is CASSFRGQGFRPQHF. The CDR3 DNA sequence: TGTGCCAGCAGTTTCCGGGGCCAGGGTTTCAGGCCCCAGCATTTT.